The present T cell receptor beta chain was sequenced within a study of T cell responses to AZD1222 COVID-19 vaccine. Profiling relied on immunoSEQ multiplex PCR, and the TCRdb table lists in-frame clones only, not all of them. Of more than 95,000 clones in the sample, 80% to 90% were seen once. Study conclusions and caveats: Spike was spanned by vaccine-associated CD4 TCRs, with dominance at 160-218 and 743-854. Donors in the cohort were predominantly white British and more often female, and clonal diversity was possibly underestimated. Spike-specific TCRs gained breadth and depth after people received two AZD1222 doses. The repertoires were collected only after the peak T cell response.

Worth noting for this clone: Antigen unknown.

V lost 5 bases to trimming and J lost 4 bases, with 9 bases between them. The germline V gene encodes CDR1 SGHAT and CDR2 FQDESV (reference sequence). The CDR3 spans 13 residues. Sequencing used peripheral blood, obtained 28 days after the second AZD1222 dose. This TCR came from an adult who received the AZD1222 COVID-19 vaccine. The rearrangement joins TRBV11-1 to TRBJ1-5; D is unclear. CDR3 residues: CASSQAGNQPQHF. The CDR3, as DNA: TGTGCCAGCAGCCAGGCGGGGAATCAGCCCCAGCATTTT.